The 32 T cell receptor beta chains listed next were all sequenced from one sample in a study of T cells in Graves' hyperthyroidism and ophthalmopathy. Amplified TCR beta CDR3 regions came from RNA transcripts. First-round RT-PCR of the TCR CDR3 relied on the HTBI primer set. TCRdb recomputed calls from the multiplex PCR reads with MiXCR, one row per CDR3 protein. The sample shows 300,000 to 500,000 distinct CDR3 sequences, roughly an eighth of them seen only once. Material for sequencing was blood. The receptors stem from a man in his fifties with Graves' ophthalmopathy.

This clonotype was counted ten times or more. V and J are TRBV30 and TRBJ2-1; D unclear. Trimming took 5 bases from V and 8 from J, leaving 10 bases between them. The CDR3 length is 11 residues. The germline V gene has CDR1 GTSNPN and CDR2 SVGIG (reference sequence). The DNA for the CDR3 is TGTGCCTGGGGCCACCCCGATGAGCAGTTCTTC. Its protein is CAWGHPDEQFF.

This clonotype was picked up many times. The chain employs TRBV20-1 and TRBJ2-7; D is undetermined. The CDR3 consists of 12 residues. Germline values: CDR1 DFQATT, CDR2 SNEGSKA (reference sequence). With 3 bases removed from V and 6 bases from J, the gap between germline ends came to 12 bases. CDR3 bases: TGCAGTGCTAGCCCCAGTTGGAGCGAGCAGTACTTC. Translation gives CSASPSWSEQYF.

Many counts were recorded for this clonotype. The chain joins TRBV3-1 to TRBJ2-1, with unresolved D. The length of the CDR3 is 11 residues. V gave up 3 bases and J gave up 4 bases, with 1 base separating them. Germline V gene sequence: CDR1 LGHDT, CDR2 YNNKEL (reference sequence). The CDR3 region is CASSHYNEQFF. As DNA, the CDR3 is TGTGCCAGCAGCCATTACAATGAGCAGTTCTTC.

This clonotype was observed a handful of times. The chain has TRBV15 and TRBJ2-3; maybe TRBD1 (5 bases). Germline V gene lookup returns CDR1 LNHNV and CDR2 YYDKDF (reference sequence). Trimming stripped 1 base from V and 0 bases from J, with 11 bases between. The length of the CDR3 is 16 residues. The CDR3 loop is CATSRATGPSTDTQYF. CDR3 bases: TGTGCCACCAGCAGAGCCACAGGCCCTAGCACAGATACGCAGTATTTT.

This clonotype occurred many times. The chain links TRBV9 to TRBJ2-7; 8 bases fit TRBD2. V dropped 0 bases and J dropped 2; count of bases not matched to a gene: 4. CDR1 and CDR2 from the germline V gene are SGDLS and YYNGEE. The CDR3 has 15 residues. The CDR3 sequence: CASSVASGSAYEQYF. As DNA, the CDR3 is TGTGCCAGCAGCGTAGCCAGCGGGAGTGCCTACGAGCAGTACTTC.

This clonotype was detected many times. Here the CDR3 reads CASSRRGYEQYF. Written as DNA, the CDR3 is TGTGCCAGCAGCCGTCGGGGATACGAGCAGTACTTC. The chain joins TRBV11-1 to TRBJ2-7; the D gene is possibly TRBD2 (5 bases). This CDR3 comprises 12 residues. Germline CDR1 is SGHAT and CDR2 is FQDESV (reference sequence). The V end was cut by 5 bases, the J end by 4 bases, with 9 bases between.

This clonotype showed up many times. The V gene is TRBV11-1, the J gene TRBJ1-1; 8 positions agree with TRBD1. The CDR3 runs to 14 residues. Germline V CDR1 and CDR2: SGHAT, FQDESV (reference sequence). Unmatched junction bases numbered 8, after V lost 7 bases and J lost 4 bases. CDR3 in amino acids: CASTKDRDSTEAFF. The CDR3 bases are TGTGCCAGCACCAAGGACAGGGACAGCACTGAAGCTTTCTTT. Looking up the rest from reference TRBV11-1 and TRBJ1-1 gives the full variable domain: EAEVAQSPRYKITEKSQAVAFWCDPISGHATLYWYRQILGQGPELLVQFQDESVVDDSQLPKDRFSAERLKGVDSTLKIQPAELGDSAMYLCASTKDRDSTEAFFGQGTRLTVV.

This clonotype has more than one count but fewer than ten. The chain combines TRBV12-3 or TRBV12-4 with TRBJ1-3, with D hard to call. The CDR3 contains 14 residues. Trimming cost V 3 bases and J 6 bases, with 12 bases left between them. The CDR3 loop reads CASSLSTRENTIYF. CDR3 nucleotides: TGTGCCAGCAGTTTGTCCACCCGCGAAAACACCATATATTTT.

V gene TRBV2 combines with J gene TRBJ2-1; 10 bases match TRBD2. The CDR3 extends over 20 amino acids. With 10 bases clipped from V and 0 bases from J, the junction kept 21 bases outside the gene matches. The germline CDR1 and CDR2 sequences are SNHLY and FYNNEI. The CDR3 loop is CAIIGPPSGSDRTSYNEQFF. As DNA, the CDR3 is TGTGCCATCATAGGTCCTCCTAGCGGGAGTGACCGGACCTCCTACAATGAGCAGTTCTTC.

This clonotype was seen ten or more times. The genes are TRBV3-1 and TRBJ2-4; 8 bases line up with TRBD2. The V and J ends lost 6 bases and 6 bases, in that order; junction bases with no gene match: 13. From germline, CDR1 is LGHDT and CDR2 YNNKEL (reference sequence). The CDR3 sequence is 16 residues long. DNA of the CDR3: TGTGCCAGCAGTCCACTAGCGGAGCGCCGGGGAAACATTCAGTACTTC. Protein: CASSPLAERRGNIQYF.

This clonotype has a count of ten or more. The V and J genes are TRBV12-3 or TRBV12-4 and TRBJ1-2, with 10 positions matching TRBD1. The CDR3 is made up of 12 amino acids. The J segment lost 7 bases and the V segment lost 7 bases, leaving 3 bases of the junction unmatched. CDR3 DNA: TGTGCCAGCACGGGACAGGGGATTGGCTACACCTTC. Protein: CASTGQGIGYTF.

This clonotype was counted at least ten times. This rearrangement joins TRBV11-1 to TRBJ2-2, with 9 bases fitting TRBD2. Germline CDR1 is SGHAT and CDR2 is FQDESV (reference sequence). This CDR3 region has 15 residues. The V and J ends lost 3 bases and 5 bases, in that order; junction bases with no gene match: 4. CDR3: CASSFSSGETGELFF. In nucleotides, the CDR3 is TGTGCCAGCAGCTTTTCTAGCGGGGAAACCGGGGAGCTGTTTTTT.

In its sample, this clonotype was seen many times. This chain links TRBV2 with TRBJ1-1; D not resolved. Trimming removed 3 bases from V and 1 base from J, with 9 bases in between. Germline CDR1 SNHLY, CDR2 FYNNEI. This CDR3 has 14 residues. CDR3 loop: CASSDSHQNTEAFF. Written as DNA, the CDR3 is TGTGCCAGCAGTGATTCCCACCAGAACACTGAAGCTTTCTTT.

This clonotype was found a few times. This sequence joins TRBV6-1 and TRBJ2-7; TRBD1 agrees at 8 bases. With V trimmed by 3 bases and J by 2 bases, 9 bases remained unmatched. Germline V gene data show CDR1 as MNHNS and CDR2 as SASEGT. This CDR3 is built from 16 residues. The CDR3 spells CASSDTWDRRPYEQYF. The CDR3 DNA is TGTGCCAGCAGTGACACGTGGGACAGGCGCCCCTACGAGCAGTACTTC.

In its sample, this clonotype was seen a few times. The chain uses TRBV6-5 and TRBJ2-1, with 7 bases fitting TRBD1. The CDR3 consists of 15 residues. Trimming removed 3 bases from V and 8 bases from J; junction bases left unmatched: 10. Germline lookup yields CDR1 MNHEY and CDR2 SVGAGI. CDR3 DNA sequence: TGTGCCAGCAGTTATCTTCAAACAGGGGTGGATGAGCAGTTCTTC. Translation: CASSYLQTGVDEQFF.

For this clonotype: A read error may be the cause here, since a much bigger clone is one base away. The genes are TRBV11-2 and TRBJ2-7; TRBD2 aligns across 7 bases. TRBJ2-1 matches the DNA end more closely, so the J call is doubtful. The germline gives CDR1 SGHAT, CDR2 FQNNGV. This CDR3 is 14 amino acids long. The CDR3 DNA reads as TGTGCCAGCACCAATCCGGGACTACCATACGAGCAGTTCTTC. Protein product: CASTNPGLPYEQFF.

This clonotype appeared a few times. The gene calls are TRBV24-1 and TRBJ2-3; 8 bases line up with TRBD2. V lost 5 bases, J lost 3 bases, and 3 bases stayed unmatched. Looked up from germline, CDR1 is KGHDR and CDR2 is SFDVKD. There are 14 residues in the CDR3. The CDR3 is CATSVGTSTDTQYF. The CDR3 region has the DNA TGTGCCACCAGTGTAGGGACTAGTACAGATACGCAGTATTTT.

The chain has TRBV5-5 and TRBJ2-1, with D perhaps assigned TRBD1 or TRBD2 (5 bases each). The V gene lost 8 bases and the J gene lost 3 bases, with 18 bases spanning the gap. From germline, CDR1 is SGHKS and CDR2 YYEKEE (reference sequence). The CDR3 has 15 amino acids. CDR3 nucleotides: TGTGCCAGTAGTCCCCGGGACGGAATCTACAATGAGCAGTTCTTC. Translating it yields CASSPRDGIYNEQFF.

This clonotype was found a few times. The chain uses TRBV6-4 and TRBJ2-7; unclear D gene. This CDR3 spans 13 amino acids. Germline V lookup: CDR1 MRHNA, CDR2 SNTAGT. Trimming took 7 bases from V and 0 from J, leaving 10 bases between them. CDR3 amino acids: CASTPLSSYEQYF. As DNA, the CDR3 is TGTGCCAGCACCCCACTTAGCTCCTACGAGCAGTACTTC.

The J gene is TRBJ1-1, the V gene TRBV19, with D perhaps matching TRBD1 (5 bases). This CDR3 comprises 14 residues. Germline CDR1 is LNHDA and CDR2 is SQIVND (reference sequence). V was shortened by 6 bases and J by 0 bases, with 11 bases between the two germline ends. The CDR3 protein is CASRQVGMNTEAFF. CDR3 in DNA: TGTGCCAGTAGACAGGTGGGGATGAACACTGAAGCTTTCTTT.

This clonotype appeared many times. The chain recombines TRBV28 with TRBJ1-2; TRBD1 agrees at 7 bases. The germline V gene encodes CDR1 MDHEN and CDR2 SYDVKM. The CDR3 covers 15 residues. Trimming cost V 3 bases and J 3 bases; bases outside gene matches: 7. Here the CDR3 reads CASSFPDRSYYGYTF. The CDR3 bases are TGTGCCAGCAGTTTCCCGGACAGGTCCTACTATGGCTACACCTTC.

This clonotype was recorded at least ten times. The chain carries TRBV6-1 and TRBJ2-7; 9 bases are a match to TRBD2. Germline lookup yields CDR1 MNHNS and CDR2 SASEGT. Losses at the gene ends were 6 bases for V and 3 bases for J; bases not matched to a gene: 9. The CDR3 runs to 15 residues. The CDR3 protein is CASRRSGTSSYEQYF. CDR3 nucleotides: TGTGCCAGCAGGAGGTCCGGGACTAGCAGCTACGAGCAGTACTTC.

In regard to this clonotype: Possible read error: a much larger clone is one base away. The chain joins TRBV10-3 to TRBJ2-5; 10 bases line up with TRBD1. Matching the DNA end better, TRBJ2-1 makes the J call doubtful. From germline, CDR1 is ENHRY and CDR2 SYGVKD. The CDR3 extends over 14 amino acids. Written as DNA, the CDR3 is TGTGCCATCAGGAGGACAGGGGGACAAGAGACCCAGTTCTTC. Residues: CAIRRTGGQETQFF.

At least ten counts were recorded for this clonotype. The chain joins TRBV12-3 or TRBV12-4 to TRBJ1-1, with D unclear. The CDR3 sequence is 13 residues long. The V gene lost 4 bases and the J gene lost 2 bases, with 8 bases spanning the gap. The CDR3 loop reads CASSYGLNTEAFF. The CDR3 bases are TGTGCCAGCAGTTATGGACTCAACACTGAAGCTTTCTTT.

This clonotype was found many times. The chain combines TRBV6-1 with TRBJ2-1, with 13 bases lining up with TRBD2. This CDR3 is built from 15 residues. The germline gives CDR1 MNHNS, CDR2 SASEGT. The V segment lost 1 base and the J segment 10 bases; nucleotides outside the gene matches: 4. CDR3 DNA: TGTGCCAGCAGTGAAGGGGGACTAGCGGGACTCGAGCAGTTCTTC. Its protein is CASSEGGLAGLEQFF.

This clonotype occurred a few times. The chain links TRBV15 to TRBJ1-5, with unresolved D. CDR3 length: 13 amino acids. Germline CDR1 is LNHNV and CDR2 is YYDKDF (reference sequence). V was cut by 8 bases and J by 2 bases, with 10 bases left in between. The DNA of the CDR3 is TGTGCCACCGACCCCGGGGGCAATCAGCCCCAGCATTTT. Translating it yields CATDPGGNQPQHF.

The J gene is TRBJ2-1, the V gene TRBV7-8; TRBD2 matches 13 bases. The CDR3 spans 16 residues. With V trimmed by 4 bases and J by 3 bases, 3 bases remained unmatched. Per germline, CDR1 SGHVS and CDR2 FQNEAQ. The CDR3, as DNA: TGTGCCAGCAGCTATGGGACTAGCGGGAACTACAATGAGCAGTTCTTC. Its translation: CASSYGTSGNYNEQFF.

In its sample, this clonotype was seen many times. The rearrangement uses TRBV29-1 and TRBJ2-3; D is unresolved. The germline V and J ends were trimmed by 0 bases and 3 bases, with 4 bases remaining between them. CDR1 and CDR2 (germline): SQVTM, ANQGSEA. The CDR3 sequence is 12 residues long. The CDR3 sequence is CSVEEGTDTQYF. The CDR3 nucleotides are TGCAGCGTTGAAGAAGGAACAGATACGCAGTATTTT.

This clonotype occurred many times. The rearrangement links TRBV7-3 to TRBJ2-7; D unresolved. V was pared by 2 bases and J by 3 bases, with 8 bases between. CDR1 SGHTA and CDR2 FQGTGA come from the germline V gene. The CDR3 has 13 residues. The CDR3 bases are TGTGCCAGCAGCTTATGGCTGGGCTACGAGCAGTACTTC. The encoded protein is CASSLWLGYEQYF.

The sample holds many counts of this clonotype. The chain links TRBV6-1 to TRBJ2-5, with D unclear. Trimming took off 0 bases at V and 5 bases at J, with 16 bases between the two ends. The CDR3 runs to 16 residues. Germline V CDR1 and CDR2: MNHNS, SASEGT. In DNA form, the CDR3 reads TGTGCCAGCAGTGAAGCGCCCGGGTGGGCGTACGAGACCCAGTACTTC. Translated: CASSEAPGWAYETQYF.

For the CDR3, the DNA is TGCAGTGCTAGAGACGGTAGCGGGAGAGCAGATACGCAGTATTTT. This translates into CSARDGSGRADTQYF. The chain links TRBV20-1 to TRBJ2-3; 9 bases align to TRBD2. CDR3 length equals 15 residues. V shed 0 bases and J 4 bases; nucleotides not matched to a gene: 5. CDR1 is DFQATT, CDR2 SNEGSKA, per germline (reference sequence).

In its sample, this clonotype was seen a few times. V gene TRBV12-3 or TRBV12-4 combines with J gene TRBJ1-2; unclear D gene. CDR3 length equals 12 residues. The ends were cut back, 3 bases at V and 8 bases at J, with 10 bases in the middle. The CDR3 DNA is TGTGCCAGCAGTTTCTTTGAGAGGGGCTACACCTTC. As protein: CASSFFERGYTF.